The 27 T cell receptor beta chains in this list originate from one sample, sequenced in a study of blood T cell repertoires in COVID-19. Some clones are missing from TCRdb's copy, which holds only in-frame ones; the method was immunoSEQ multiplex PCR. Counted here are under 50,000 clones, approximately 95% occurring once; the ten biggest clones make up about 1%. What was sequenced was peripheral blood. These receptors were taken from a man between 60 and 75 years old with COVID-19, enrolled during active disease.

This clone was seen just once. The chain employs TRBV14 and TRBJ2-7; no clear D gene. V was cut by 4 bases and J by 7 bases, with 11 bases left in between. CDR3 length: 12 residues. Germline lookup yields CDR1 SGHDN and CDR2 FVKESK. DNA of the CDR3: TGTGCCAGCAGCCTTAGAGATTGGGAGCAGTACTTC. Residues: CASSLRDWEQYF.

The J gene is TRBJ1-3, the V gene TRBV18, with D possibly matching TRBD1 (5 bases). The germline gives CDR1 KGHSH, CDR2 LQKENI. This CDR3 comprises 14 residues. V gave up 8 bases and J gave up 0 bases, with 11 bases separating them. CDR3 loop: CASELDNSGNTIYF. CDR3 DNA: TGTGCCAGCGAACTGGACAACTCTGGAAACACCATATATTTT.

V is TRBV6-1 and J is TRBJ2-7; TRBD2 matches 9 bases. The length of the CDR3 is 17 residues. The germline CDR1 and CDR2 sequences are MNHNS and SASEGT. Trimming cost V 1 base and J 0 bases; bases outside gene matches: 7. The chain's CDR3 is CASSEVQGGRASYEQYF. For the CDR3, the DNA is TGTGCCAGCAGTGAAGTTCAAGGCGGGAGGGCCTCCTACGAGCAGTACTTC.

CDR3 DNA sequence: TGTGCCAGTAGTATAGAACCTAGACGAGACAATGAGCAGTTCTTC. Translating it yields CASSIEPRRDNEQFF. This chain joins TRBV19 and TRBJ2-1; D gene uncertain. Germline CDR1 LNHDA, CDR2 SQIVND (reference sequence). The CDR3 runs to 15 residues. Trimming left V 0 bases short and J 5 bases short, with 11 bases between.

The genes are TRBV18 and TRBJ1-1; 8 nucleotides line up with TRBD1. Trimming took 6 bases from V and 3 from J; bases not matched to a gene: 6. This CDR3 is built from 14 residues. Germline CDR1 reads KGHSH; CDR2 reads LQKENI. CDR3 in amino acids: CASSMGTGHTEAFF. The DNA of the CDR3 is TGTGCCAGCTCCATGGGGACAGGTCACACTGAAGCTTTCTTT.

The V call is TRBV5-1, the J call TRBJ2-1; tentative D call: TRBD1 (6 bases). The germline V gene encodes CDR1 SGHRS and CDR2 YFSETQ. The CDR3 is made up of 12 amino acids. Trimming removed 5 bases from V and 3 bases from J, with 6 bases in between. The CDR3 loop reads CASRDSYNEQFF. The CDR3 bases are TGCGCCAGCAGGGACAGCTACAATGAGCAGTTCTTC.

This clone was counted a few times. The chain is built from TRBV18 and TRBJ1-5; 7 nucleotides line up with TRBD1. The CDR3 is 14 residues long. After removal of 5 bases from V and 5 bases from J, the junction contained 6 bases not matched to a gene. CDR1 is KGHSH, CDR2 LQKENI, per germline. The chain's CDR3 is CASSLDRVDQPQHF. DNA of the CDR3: TGTGCCAGCTCATTAGACAGGGTTGATCAGCCCCAGCATTTT. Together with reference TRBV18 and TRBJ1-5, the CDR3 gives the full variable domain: NAGVMQNPRHLVRRRGQEARLRCSPMKGHSHVYWYRQLPEEGLKFMVYLQKENIIDESGMPKERFSAEFPKEGPSILRIQQVVRGDSAAYFCASSLDRVDQPQHFGDGTRLSIL.

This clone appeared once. CDR3: CASSLRAGVASGANVLTF. In nucleotides, the CDR3 is TGTGCCAGCAGCCTCCGAGCGGGAGTTGCCTCTGGGGCCAACGTCCTGACTTTC. The chain couples TRBV3-1 (or the pseudogene TRBV3-2) to TRBJ2-6, with TRBD2 identical over 8 bases. This CDR3 has 18 residues. J lost 0 bases, V lost 4 bases, and 8 bases had no gene match. Germline CDR1 is LGHDT and CDR2 is YNNKEL (reference sequence).

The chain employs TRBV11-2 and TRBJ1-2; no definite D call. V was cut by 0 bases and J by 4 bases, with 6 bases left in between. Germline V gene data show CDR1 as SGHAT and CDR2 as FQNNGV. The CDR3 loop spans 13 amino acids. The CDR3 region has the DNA TGTGCCAGCAGCTTAGACTATTTCTATGGCTACACCTTC. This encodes CASSLDYFYGYTF.

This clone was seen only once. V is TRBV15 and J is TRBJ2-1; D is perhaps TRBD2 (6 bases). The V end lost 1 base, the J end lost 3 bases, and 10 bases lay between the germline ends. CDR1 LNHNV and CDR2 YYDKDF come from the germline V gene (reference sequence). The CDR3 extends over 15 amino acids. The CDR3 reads CATSRAGGIYNEQFF. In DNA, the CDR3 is TGTGCCACCAGCAGAGCCGGGGGAATCTACAATGAGCAGTTCTTC.

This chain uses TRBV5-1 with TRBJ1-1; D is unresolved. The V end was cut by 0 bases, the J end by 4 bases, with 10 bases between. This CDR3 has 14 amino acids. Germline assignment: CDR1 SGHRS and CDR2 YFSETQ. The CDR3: CASSLGSGGTEAFF. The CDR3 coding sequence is TGCGCCAGCAGCTTGGGGAGCGGCGGCACTGAAGCTTTCTTT.

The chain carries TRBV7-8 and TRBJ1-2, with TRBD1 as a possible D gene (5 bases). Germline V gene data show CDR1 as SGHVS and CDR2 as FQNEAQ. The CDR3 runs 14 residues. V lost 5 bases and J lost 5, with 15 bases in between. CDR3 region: CASSHPREGYGYTF. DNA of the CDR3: TGTGCCAGCAGCCACCCCAGGGAGGGTTATGGCTACACCTTC.

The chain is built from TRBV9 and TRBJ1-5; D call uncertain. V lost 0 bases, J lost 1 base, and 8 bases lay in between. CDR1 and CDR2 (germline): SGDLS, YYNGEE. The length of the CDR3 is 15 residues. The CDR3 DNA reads TGTGCCAGCAGCGTAGGGCCGGGGAGCAATCAGCCCCAGCATTTT. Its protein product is CASSVGPGSNQPQHF. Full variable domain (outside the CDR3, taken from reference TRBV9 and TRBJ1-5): DSGVTQTPKHLITATGQRVTLRCSPRSGDLSVYWYQQSLDQGLQFLIQYYNGEERAKGNILERFSAQQFPDLHSELNLSSLELGDSALYFCASSVGPGSNQPQHFGDGTRLSIL.

CDR3 protein: CASTRQGNTGELFF. The CDR3 DNA reads TGTGCCAGCACCAGACAGGGAAACACCGGGGAGCTGTTTTTT. The chain uses TRBV6-5 and TRBJ2-2; 7 bases are a match to TRBD1. Trimming removed 7 bases from V and 2 bases from J; junction bases left unmatched: 4. CDR1 MNHEY and CDR2 SVGAGI come from the germline V gene. This CDR3 is 14 amino acids long.

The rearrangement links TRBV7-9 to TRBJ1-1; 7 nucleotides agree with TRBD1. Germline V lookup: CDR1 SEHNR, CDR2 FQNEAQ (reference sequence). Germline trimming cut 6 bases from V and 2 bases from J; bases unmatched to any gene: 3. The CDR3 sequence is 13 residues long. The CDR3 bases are TGTGCCAGCAGGCGACAGGGAAACACTGAAGCTTTCTTT. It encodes CASRRQGNTEAFF.

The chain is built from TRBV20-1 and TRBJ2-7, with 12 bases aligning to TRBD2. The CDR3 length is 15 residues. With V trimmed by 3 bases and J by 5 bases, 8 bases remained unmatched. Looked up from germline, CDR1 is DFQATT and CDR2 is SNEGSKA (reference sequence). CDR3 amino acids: CSASNLAGGPHEQYF. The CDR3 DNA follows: TGCAGTGCTAGTAATCTAGCGGGAGGGCCCCACGAGCAGTACTTC.

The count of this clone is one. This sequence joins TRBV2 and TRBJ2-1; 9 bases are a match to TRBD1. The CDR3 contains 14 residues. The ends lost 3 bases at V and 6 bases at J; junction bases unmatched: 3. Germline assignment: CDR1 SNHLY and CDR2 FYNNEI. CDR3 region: CASSDGTGPNEQFF. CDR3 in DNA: TGTGCCAGCAGTGATGGGACAGGGCCCAATGAGCAGTTCTTC. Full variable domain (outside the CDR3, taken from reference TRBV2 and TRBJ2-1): EPEVTQTPSHQVTQMGQEVILRCVPISNHLYFYWYRQILGQKVEFLVSFYNNEISEKSEIFDDQFSVERPDGSNFTLKIRSTKLEDSAMYFCASSDGTGPNEQFFGPGTRLTVL.

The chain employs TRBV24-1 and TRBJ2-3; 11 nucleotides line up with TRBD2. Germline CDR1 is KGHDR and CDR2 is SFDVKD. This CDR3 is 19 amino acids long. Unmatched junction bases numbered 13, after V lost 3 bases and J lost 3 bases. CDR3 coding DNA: TGTGCCACCAGTGATCCCCGCTTCGGGCTAGCGGGAGGTACAGATACGCAGTATTTT. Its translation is CATSDPRFGLAGGTDTQYF.

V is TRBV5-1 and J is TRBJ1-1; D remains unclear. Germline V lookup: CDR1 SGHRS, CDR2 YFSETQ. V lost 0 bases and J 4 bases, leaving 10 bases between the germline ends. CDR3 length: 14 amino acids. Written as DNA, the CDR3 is TGCGCCAGCAGCTTGGGACCGACGGGCACTGAAGCTTTCTTT. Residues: CASSLGPTGTEAFF.

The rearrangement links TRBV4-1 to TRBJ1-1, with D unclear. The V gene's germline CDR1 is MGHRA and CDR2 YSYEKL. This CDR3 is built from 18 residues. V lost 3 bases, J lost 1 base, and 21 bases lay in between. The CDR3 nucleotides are TGCGCCAGCAGCCATCCCGCTTCCACCCGGGTAGGGAACACTGAAGCTTTCTTT. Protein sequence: CASSHPASTRVGNTEAFF.

The CDR3 sequence is CASSPRTGGNEQFF. The CDR3 DNA reads TGTGCCAGCTCACCAAGGACAGGGGGCAATGAGCAGTTCTTC. The chain uses TRBV18 and TRBJ2-1; 10 nucleotides line up with TRBD1. V was clipped by 2 bases and J by 6 bases; unmatched bases: 1. The CDR3 contains 14 residues. Germline lookup yields CDR1 KGHSH and CDR2 LQKENI.

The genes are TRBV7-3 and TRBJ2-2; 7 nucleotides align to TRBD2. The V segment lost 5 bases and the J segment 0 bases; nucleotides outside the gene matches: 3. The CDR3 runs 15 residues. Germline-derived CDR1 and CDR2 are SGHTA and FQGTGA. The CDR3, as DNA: TGTGCCAGCAGCCCTAGCGGACCGAACACCGGGGAGCTGTTTTTT. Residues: CASSPSGPNTGELFF.

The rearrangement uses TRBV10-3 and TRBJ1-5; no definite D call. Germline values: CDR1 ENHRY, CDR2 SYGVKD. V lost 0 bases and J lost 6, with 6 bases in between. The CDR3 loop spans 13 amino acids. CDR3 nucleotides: TGTGCCATCAGTGAGTCCGAGGGTCAGCCCCAGCATTTT. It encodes CAISESEGQPQHF.

Here the CDR3 reads CASSPQGGVGRAAYEQYF. For the CDR3, the DNA is TGTGCCAGCTCACCCCAAGGGGGGGTAGGACGAGCGGCCTACGAGCAGTACTTC. This chain connects TRBV18 to TRBJ2-7; weak D call: TRBD2 (7 bases). CDR1 is KGHSH, CDR2 LQKENI, per germline. The germline V and J ends were trimmed by 3 bases and 2 bases, with 23 bases remaining between them. This CDR3 has 18 residues.

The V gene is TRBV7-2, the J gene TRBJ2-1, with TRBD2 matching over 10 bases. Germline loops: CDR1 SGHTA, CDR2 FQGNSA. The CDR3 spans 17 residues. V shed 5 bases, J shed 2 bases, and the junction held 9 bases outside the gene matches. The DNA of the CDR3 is TGTGCCAGCAGCCGCGCGCGGACTAGCGGAACCTACAATGAGCAGTTCTTC. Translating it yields CASSRARTSGTYNEQFF. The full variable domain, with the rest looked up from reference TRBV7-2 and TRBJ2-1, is GAGVSQSPSNKVTEKGKDVELRCDPISGHTALYWYRQSLGQGLEFLIYFQGNSAPDKSGLPSDRFSAERTGGSVSTLTIQRTQQEDSAVYLCASSRARTSGTYNEQFFGPGTRLTVL.

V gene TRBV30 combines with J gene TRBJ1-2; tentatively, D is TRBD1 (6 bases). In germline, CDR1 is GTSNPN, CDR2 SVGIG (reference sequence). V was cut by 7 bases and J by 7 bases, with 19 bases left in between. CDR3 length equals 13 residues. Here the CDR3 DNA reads TGTGCCTACCAAGGACAGAAGCTTGGTGGCTACACCTTC. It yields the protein CAYQGQKLGGYTF.

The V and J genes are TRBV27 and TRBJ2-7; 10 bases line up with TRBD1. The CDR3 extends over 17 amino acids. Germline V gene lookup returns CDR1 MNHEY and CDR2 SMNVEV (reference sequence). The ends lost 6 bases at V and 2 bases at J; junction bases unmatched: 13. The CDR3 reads CASRNGPGQGSAYEQYF. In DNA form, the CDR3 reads TGTGCCAGCAGAAACGGTCCGGGACAGGGGTCAGCCTACGAGCAGTACTTC.